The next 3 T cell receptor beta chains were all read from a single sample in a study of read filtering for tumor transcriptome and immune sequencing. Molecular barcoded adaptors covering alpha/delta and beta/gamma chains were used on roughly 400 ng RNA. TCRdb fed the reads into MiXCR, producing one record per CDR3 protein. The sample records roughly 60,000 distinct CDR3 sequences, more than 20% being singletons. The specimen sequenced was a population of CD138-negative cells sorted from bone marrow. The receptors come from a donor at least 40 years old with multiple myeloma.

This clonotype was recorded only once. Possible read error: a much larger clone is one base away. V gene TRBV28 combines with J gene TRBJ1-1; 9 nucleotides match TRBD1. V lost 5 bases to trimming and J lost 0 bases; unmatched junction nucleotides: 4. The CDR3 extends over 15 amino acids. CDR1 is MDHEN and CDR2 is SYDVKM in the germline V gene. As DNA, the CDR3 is TGTGCCAGCAGTACCCGGACAGGGGTGAACACTGAAGCTTTCTTT. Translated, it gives CASSTRTGVNTEAFF.

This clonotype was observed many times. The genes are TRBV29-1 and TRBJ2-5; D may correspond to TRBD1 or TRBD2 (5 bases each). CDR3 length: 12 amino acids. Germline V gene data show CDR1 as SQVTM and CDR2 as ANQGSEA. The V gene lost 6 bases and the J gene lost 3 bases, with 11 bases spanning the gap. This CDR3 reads CSVAGTEETQYF. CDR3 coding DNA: TGCAGCGTAGCCGGGACGGAAGAGACCCAGTACTTC.

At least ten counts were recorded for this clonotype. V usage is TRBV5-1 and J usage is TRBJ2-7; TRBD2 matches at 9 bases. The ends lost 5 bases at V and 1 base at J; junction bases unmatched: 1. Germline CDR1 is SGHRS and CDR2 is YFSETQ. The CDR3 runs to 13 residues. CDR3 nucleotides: TGCGCCAGCAGGACTAGCGGTTCCTACGAGCAGTACTTC. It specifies CASRTSGSYEQYF.